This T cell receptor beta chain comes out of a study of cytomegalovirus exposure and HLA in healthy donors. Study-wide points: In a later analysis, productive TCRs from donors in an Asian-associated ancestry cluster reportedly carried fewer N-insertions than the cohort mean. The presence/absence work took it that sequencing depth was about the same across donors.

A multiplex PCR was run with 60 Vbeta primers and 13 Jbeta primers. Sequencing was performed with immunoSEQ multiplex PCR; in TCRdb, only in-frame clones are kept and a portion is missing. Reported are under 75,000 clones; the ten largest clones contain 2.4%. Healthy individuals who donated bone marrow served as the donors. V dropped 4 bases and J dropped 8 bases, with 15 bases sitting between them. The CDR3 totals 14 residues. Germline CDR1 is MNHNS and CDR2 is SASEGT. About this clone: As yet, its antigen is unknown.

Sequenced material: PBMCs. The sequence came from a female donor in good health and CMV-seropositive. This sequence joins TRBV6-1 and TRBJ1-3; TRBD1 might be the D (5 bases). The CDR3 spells CASSGLDSSDTIYF. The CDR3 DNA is TGTGCCAGCAGTGGACTTGACAGTTCCGACACCATATATTTT.